The 15 T cell receptor beta chains given below trace back to one sample, sequenced in a study of blood T cell repertoires in COVID-19. TCRdb's table, derived via immunoSEQ multiplex PCR, lists solely in-frame clones and lacks some. The sample carries 70,000 to 95,000 clones, about 91% recorded once. Sequencing was carried out using peripheral blood. These TCRs come from a woman older than 75 with active COVID-19.

The chain links TRBV3-1 (or the pseudogene TRBV3-2) to TRBJ2-1; D not resolved. Trimming shortened V by 1 base and J by 7 bases, and 5 bases separated the two germline ends. Germline V lookup: CDR1 LGHDT, CDR2 YNNKEL (reference sequence). This CDR3 has 12 amino acids. The CDR3 loop reads CASSQVRNEQFF. In nucleotides, the CDR3 is TGTGCCAGCAGCCAAGTTCGTAATGAGCAGTTCTTC.

The rearrangement uses TRBV11-2 and TRBJ2-5; TRBD1 is a possible D gene (7 bases). Trimming stripped 5 bases from V and 5 bases from J, with 15 bases between. This CDR3 contains 14 residues. Germline-derived CDR1 and CDR2 are SGHAT and FQNNGV. CDR3 sequence: CASSRWDSGETQYF. The CDR3 DNA follows: TGTGCCAGCAGCCGCTGGGACAGCGGGGAGACCCAGTACTTC. The whole variable domain, remainder taken from reference TRBV11-2 and TRBJ2-5, is EAGVAQSPRYKIIEKRQSVAFWCNPISGHATLYWYQQILGQGPKLLIQFQNNGVVDDSQLPKDRFSAERLKGVDSTLKIQPAKLEDSAVYLCASSRWDSGETQYFGPGTRLLVL.

The chain combines TRBV7-8 with TRBJ2-7; TRBD2 agrees at 8 bases. This CDR3 spans 16 amino acids. V lost 1 base to trimming and J lost 5 bases; unmatched junction nucleotides: 10. Per germline, CDR1 SGHVS and CDR2 FQNEAQ. CDR3 loop: CASSLVSGTRGHEQYF. The CDR3 DNA reads as TGTGCCAGCAGCTTAGTTAGCGGGACGAGGGGCCACGAGCAGTACTTC.

The table lists this clone with a count of one. The chain is built from TRBV10-3 and TRBJ2-4, with TRBD2 matching 7 bases. With 8 bases clipped from V and 12 bases from J, the junction kept 10 bases outside the gene matches. Germline CDR1 and CDR2: ENHRY and SYGVKD. This CDR3 comprises 12 residues. The CDR3 coding sequence is TGTGCCATCCTAGAGCCGGGGGGAACTCAGTACTTC. Amino acids: CAILEPGGTQYF.

The chain joins TRBV2 to TRBJ2-5; possibly TRBD2 for D (6 bases). CDR3 length: 17 residues. Germline values: CDR1 SNHLY, CDR2 FYNNEI. Trimming left V 1 base short and J 4 bases short, with 19 bases between. The CDR3 loop reads CASSEGPGAPQGETQYF. Here the CDR3 DNA reads TGTGCCAGCAGTGAAGGACCGGGAGCCCCTCAGGGAGAGACCCAGTACTTC. Full variable domain (rest looked up from reference TRBV2 and TRBJ2-5): EPEVTQTPSHQVTQMGQEVILRCVPISNHLYFYWYRQILGQKVEFLVSFYNNEISEKSEIFDDQFSVERPDGSNFTLKIRSTKLEDSAMYFCASSEGPGAPQGETQYFGPGTRLLVL.

The chain has TRBV28 and TRBJ2-5; 7 nucleotides agree with TRBD1. CDR3 length: 15 residues. CDR1 is MDHEN and CDR2 is SYDVKM in the germline V gene. The trim removed 6 bases at V and 1 base at J, leaving 8 bases unmatched. CDR3 nucleotides: TGTGCCAGCAGGCCACAGGGGTTTGGCCAAGAGACCCAGTACTTC. This translates into CASRPQGFGQETQYF.

V gene TRBV7-8 combines with J gene TRBJ2-7, with 11 nucleotides matching TRBD1. Looked up from germline, CDR1 is SGHVS and CDR2 is FQNEAQ. With 0 bases clipped from V and 5 bases from J, the junction kept 6 bases outside the gene matches. The CDR3 runs 16 residues. The CDR3 sequence: CASSLALGTGGDEQYF. The DNA of the CDR3 is TGTGCCAGCAGCTTAGCGCTCGGGACAGGGGGGGACGAGCAGTACTTC. Filled out from reference TRBV7-8 and TRBJ2-7, the complete variable domain reads GAGVSQSPRYKVAKRGQDVALRCDPISGHVSLFWYQQALGQGPEFLTYFQNEAQLDKSGLPSDRFFAERPEGSVSTLKIQRTQQEDSAVYLCASSLALGTGGDEQYFGPGTRLTVT.

The gene calls are TRBV2 and TRBJ1-5, with TRBD1 as a possible D gene (6 bases). The V end lost 6 bases, the J end lost 1 base, and 16 bases lay between the germline ends. The CDR3 spans 16 residues. CDR1 and CDR2 (germline): SNHLY, FYNNEI. For the CDR3, the DNA is TGTGCCAGCAGAAGAGGGGGGGCGCGGAGCAATCAGCCCCAGCATTTT. It translates to CASRRGGARSNQPQHF.

The V gene is TRBV19, the J gene TRBJ1-6; 9 bases are a match to TRBD1. V shed 1 base and J 7 bases; nucleotides not matched to a gene: 2. Germline CDR1 LNHDA, CDR2 SQIVND (reference sequence). CDR3 length: 15 residues. This chain's CDR3 is CASSIGGTGNSPLHF. For the CDR3, the DNA is TGTGCCAGTAGTATAGGGGGGACAGGGAATTCACCCCTCCACTTT.

The chain uses TRBV2 and TRBJ2-1, with TRBD2 identical over 9 bases. The CDR3 spans 14 residues. V gave up 10 bases and J gave up 7 bases; unmatched junction bases: 11. The germline V gene has CDR1 SNHLY and CDR2 FYNNEI. The CDR3 protein is CAKSSGTTGNEQFF. The CDR3 nucleotides are TGTGCCAAATCTAGCGGGACGACGGGAAATGAGCAGTTCTTC.

The V call is TRBV7-2, the J call TRBJ1-2; D is perhaps TRBD1 (6 bases). Per the germline V gene, CDR1 is SGHTA and CDR2 is FQGNSA. V was trimmed by 4 bases and J by 8 bases, leaving 14 bases between them. This CDR3 region has 13 residues. The CDR3 sequence is CASSYKTGRGYTF. The CDR3 nucleotides are TGTGCCAGCAGCTATAAGACAGGCAGGGGCTACACCTTC.

The V and J genes are TRBV9 and TRBJ1-2; perhaps TRBD1 as D (6 bases). Germline CDR1 SGDLS, CDR2 YYNGEE. The CDR3 has 13 residues. V gave up 0 bases and J gave up 4 bases, with 7 bases separating them. The CDR3 region has the DNA TGTGCCAGCAGCGTAGTGGACAGCTATGGCTACACCTTC. Translating gives CASSVVDSYGYTF.

The V call is TRBV4-3, the J call TRBJ2-1; D possibly corresponds to TRBD1 (5 bases). The CDR3 is 15 amino acids. Trimming cost V 0 bases and J 5 bases, with 11 bases left between them. Germline V gives CDR1 LGHNA, CDR2 YSLEER. The DNA of the CDR3 is TGCGCCAGCAGCCAAGAAGCGTTAGGGGACAATGAGCAGTTCTTC. It specifies CASSQEALGDNEQFF.

This chain links TRBV16 with TRBJ2-3; 9 bases fit TRBD2. The CDR3 consists of 13 residues. Germline trimming cut 4 bases from V and 6 bases from J; bases unmatched to any gene: 2. Germline V gives CDR1 KGHSY, CDR2 FQNENV. The CDR3: CASSRGTSDTQYF. CDR3 coding DNA: TGTGCCAGCAGCCGGGGGACTAGCGATACGCAGTATTTT.

Here the CDR3 reads CATQQGGRTDTQYF. DNA for the CDR3: TGTGCCACTCAGCAGGGAGGTAGGACAGATACGCAGTATTTT. This rearrangement joins TRBV10-3 to TRBJ2-3, with D possibly matching TRBD2 (6 bases). The CDR3 has 14 residues. Trimming removed 10 bases at V and 3 bases at J, with 17 bases between. CDR1 and CDR2 (germline): ENHRY, SYGVKD.